The present T cell receptor (beta chain) was sequenced within a study of blood T cell repertoires in COVID-19. TCRdb keeps only in-frame clones here, not all; method: immunoSEQ multiplex PCR. In the table there are roughly 390,000 clones, roughly 86% of which are singletons. CDR1 is MDHEN and CDR2 is SYDVKM in the germline V gene. This CDR3 contains 14 residues. V lost 6 bases, J lost 4 bases, and 12 bases lay in between. A Seattle source enrolled patients during active infection and followed them longitudinally. This clone was seen just once. The sequenced material came from peripheral blood. The chain recombines TRBV28 with TRBJ2-2; possible D gene TRBD1, 7 bases. The receptor's source is a woman in her 30s with COVID-19, enrolled during active disease. CDR3 region: CASRAGGITGELFF. Here the CDR3 DNA reads TGTGCCAGCAGAGCAGGGGGGATCACCGGGGAGCTGTTTTTT.